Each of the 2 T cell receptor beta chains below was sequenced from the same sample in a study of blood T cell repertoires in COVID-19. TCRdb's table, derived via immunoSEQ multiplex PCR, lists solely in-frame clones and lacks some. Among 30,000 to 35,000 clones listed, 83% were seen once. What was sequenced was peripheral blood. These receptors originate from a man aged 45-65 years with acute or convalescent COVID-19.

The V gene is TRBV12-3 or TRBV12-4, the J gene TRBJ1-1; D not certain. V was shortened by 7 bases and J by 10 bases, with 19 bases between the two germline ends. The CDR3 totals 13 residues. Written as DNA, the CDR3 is TGTGCCAGCACCGGGTCCGGAGGAAGAGTAGCTTTCTTT. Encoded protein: CASTGSGGRVAFF.

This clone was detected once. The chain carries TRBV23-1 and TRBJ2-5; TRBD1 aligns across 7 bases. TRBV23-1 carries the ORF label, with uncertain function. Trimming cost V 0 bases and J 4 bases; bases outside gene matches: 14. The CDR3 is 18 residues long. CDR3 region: CASSQSFPHTGAAETQYF. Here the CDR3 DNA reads TGCGCCAGCAGTCAATCTTTCCCCCACACAGGGGCGGCAGAGACCCAGTACTTC.